This T cell receptor beta chain was identified during a study of OX40 agonist ivuxolimab in advanced cancers. About the study: Patients undergoing dose escalation presented with hepatocellular carcinoma, melanoma, renal cell or head and neck cancer.

The CDR3 totals 13 residues. Germline CDR1 and CDR2: MNHEY and SVGAGI. V lost 8 bases and J 8 bases, leaving 13 bases between the germline ends. Sequenced by immunoSEQ multiplex PCR; TCRdb stores in-frame clones only, minus some. The table shows tens of thousands of clones, with about 91% occurring only once. The chain joins TRBV6-5 to TRBJ1-6; the D gene is possibly TRBD1 (5 bases). This TCR derives from an adult with an advanced solid tumor such as melanoma, head and neck, liver or kidney cancer. Sequencing used CD4+ or CD8+ T cells sorted from blood, obtained in a trial of the OX40 agonist ivuxolimab. CDR3 sequence reads: CASRGAAYSPLHF. The CDR3 bases are TGTGCCAGCCGAGGGGCAGCATATTCACCCCTCCACTTT.